The clone carrying this T cell receptor (beta chain) was picked up one time. The data belong to a study of shared clonotypes between healthy human individuals. This table comes from immunoSEQ multiplex PCR, and its TCRdb copy is limited to in-frame clones, with some not included. Among some 1,100,000 clones listed, around three quarters were seen once. The germline CDR1 and CDR2 sequences are SGHRS and YFSETQ. With 4 bases removed from V and 0 bases from J, the gap between germline ends came to 15 bases. CDR3 length: 16 amino acids. The origin of this receptor is a man aged 18 to 29 in good health. Some clones in this sample may be carry-over from other donors' samples. Sequenced sample: memory CD4+ T cells from PBMCs. Subset meaning: CD45RA-negative fraction. V is TRBV5-1 and J is TRBJ2-3; no reliable D call. Here the CDR3 reads CASSLRQTDSTDTQYF. DNA for the CDR3: TGCGCCAGCAGCCTCCGTCAAACAGACAGCACAGATACGCAGTATTTT.